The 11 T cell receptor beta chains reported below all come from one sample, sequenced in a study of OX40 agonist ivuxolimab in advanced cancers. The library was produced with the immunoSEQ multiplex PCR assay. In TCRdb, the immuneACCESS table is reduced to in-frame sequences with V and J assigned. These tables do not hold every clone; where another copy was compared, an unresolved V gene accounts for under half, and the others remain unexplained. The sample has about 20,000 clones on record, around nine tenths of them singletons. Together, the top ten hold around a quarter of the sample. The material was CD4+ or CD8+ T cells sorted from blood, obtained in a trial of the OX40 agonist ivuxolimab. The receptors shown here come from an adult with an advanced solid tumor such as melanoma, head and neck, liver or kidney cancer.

CDR3 protein: CASSQEKEGTLGWEETQYF. The CDR3 DNA reads as TGCGCCAGCAGCCAAGAGAAGGAGGGGACCCTGGGGTGGGAAGAGACCCAGTACTTC. This chain links TRBV4-3 with TRBJ2-5, with D maybe TRBD2 (6 bases). This CDR3 has 19 amino acids. Trimming removed 0 bases at V and 3 bases at J, with 23 bases between. CDR1 LGHNA and CDR2 YSLEER come from the germline V gene.

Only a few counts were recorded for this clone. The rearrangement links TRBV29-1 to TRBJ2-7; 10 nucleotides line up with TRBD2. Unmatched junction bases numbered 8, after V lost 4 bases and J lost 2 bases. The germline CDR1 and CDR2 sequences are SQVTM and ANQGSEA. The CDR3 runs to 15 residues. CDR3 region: CSVVLGLARTYEQYF. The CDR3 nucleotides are TGCAGCGTTGTCCTGGGACTAGCGAGGACCTACGAGCAGTACTTC.

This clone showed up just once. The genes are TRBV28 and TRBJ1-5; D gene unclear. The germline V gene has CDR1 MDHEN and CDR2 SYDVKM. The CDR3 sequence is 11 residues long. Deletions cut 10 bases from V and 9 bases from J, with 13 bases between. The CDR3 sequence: CATLSSGPQHF. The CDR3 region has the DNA TGTGCCACACTATCCTCTGGGCCCCAGCATTTT.

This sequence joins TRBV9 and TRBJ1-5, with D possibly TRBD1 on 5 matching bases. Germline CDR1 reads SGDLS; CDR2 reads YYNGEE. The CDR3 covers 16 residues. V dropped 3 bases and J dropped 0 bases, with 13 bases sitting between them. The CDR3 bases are TGTGCCAGCAGCGCCACCGGGGGTCATAGCAATCAGCCCCAGCATTTT. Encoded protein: CASSATGGHSNQPQHF.

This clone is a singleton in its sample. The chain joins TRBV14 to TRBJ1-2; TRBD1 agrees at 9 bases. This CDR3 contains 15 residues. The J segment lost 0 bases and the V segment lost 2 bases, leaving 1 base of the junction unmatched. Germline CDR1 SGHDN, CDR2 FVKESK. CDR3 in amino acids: CASSQRDRANYGYTF. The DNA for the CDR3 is TGTGCCAGCAGCCAACGGGACAGGGCTAACTATGGCTACACCTTC.

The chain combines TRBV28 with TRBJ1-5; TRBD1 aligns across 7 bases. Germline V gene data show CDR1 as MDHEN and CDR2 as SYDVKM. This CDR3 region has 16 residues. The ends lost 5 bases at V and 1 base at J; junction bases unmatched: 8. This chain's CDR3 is CASSMRDRGSNQPQHF. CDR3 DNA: TGTGCCAGCAGTATGAGGGACAGAGGAAGCAATCAGCCCCAGCATTTT.

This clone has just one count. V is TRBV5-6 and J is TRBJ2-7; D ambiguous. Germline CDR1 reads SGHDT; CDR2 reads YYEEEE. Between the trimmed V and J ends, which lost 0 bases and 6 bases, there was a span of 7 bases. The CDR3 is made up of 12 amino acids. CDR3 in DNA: TGTGCCAGCAGCTTGGGGTCCGGCGAGCAGTACTTC. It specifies CASSLGSGEQYF. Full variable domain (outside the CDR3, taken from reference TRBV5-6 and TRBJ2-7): DAGVTQSPTHLIKTRGQQVTLRCSPKSGHDTVSWYQQALGQGPQFIFQYYEEEERQRGNFPDRFSGHQFPNYSSELNVNALLLGDSALYLCASSLGSGEQYFGPGTRLTVT.

The DNA for the CDR3 is TGTGCCAGCAGCTTAGGGGCGGGAGTTGCCGGGGAGCTGTTTTTT. Amino acid sequence: CASSLGAGVAGELFF. The chain recombines TRBV11-2 with TRBJ2-2; TRBD2 agrees at 7 bases. With 1 base clipped from V and 6 bases from J, the junction kept 5 bases outside the gene matches. Germline V gives CDR1 SGHAT, CDR2 FQNNGV. The CDR3 runs 15 residues.

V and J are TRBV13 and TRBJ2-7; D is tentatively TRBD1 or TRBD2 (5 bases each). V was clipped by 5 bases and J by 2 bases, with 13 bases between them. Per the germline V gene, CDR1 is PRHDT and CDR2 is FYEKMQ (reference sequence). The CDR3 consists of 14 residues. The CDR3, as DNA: TGTGCCAGCAGCAACCGGGACGGAACCTACGAGCAGTACTTC. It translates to CASSNRDGTYEQYF. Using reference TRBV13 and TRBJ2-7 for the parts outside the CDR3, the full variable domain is AAGVIQSPRHLIKEKRETATLKCYPIPRHDTVYWYQQGPGQDPQFLISFYEKMQSDKGSIPDRFSAQQFSDYHSELNMSSLELGDSALYFCASSNRDGTYEQYFGPGTRLTVT.

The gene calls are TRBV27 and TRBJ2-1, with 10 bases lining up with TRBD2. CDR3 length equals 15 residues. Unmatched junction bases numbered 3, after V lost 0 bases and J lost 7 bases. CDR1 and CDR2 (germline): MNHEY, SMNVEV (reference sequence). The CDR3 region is CASSLSASGRNEQFF. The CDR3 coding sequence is TGTGCCAGCAGTTTATCGGCTAGCGGGAGAAATGAGCAGTTCTTC.

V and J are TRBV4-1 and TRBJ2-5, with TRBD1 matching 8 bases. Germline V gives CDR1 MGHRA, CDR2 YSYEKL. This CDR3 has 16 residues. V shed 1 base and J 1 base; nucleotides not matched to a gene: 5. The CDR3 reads CASSQAPGQGQETQYF. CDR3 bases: TGCGCCAGCAGCCAAGCCCCAGGACAGGGCCAAGAGACCCAGTACTTC.